Below, 17 T cell receptor beta chains from the same sample are listed, as sequenced in a study of identical twins. Each CDR3 protein gets one entry after TCRdb re-called the 5' RACE reads with MiXCR. Seen here are approximately 230,000 distinct CDR3 sequences, over 5.5% observed once, and the top ten hold more than 14%. The same sample was also studied in work on T cells expressing NK-cell markers.

Sequenced material: CD8+ T cells sorted from blood. The receptors come from a woman under 30 in good health.

This chain connects TRBV10-2 to TRBJ2-1, with a possible D match to TRBD2 (6 bases). Per the germline V gene, CDR1 is WSHSY and CDR2 is SAAADI. V was cut by 4 bases and J by 0 bases, with 7 bases left in between. The CDR3 runs 14 residues. The CDR3 protein is CASSVGGSYNEQFF. The CDR3 DNA reads as TGCGCCAGCAGTGTCGGGGGCTCCTACAATGAGCAGTTCTTC.

This chain joins TRBV4-1 and TRBJ1-2, with D possibly being TRBD1 (5 bases). In germline, CDR1 is MGHRA, CDR2 YSYEKL. This CDR3 spans 13 amino acids. V lost 3 bases and J 6 bases, leaving 11 bases between the germline ends. The CDR3 reads CASSQVLGDGYTF. For the CDR3, the DNA is TGCGCCAGCAGCCAGGTTTTGGGGGATGGCTACACCTTC.

This clonotype was seen only a few times. In DNA, the CDR3 is TGCAGTGCTAGGAGATACGGCGCAGCGGGGCGGGAGGTTGGGGAGCAGTACTTC. Its translation is CSARRYGAAGREVGEQYF. The rearrangement joins TRBV20-1 to TRBJ2-7; 8 nucleotides match TRBD2. With V trimmed by 3 bases and J by 7 bases, 23 bases remained unmatched. Germline loops: CDR1 DFQATT, CDR2 SNEGSKA (reference sequence). CDR3 length: 18 amino acids.

This clonotype was detected a few times. CDR3 sequence reads: CASSQDDGQGYEQYF. DNA for the CDR3: TGTGCCAGCAGCCAAGATGATGGACAGGGCTACGAGCAGTACTTC. The gene calls are TRBV3-1 and TRBJ2-7; the match to TRBD1 covers 8 bases. Trimming took 0 bases from V and 3 from J; bases not matched to a gene: 4. Germline values: CDR1 LGHDT, CDR2 YNNKEL (reference sequence). CDR3 length: 15 amino acids.

Ten or more counts support this clonotype. The gene calls are TRBV5-1 and TRBJ2-7, with TRBD1 identical over 8 bases. Germline-derived CDR1 and CDR2 are SGHRS and YFSETQ. The CDR3 covers 15 residues. V was clipped by 2 bases and J by 0 bases; unmatched bases: 4. The CDR3 protein is CASSFGGTGSYEQYF. The CDR3 DNA is TGCGCCAGCAGCTTTGGGGGGACAGGCTCCTACGAGCAGTACTTC.

There are a few counts of this clonotype. The chain joins TRBV6-5 to TRBJ2-7; 9 bases align to TRBD2. The CDR3 totals 16 residues. V was clipped by 4 bases and J by 3 bases; unmatched bases: 10. Germline V CDR1 and CDR2: MNHEY, SVGAGI. CDR3: CASSSDGVAGDYEQYF. The CDR3 nucleotides read TGTGCCAGCAGTTCTGACGGGGTAGCGGGAGACTACGAGCAGTACTTC.

V and J are TRBV19 and TRBJ2-2, with TRBD1 identical over 8 bases. The V gene end was trimmed by 6 bases and the J gene end by 0 bases; junction bases not matched to a gene: 3. Germline V gene sequence: CDR1 LNHDA, CDR2 SQIVND (reference sequence). The CDR3 runs to 15 residues. The CDR3 DNA follows: TGTGCCAGTAGGGACAGGGATACGAACACCGGGGAGCTGTTTTTT. This translates into CASRDRDTNTGELFF.

This sequence joins TRBV27 and TRBJ1-1; D remains ambiguous. Germline CDR1 MNHEY, CDR2 SMNVEV (reference sequence). V gave up 11 bases and J gave up 5 bases, with 15 bases separating them. The CDR3 sequence is 12 residues long. The DNA of the CDR3 is TGTGCCTCCAGGACTCCCGGGACTGAAGCTTTCTTT. It yields the protein CASRTPGTEAFF.

This clonotype has just a few counts. The rearrangement joins TRBV7-9 to TRBJ1-1; possible D gene TRBD1, 5 bases. V was clipped by 2 bases and J by 0 bases, with 13 bases between them. CDR1 is SEHNR, CDR2 FQNEAQ, per germline (reference sequence). The CDR3 is 16 residues long. CDR3 loop: CASSLSGSVVNTEAFF. The CDR3, as DNA: TGTGCCAGCAGCTTATCAGGGTCCGTCGTGAACACTGAAGCTTTCTTT.

V usage is TRBV5-6 and J usage is TRBJ2-7; 8 positions agree with TRBD1. Germline CDR1 SGHDT, CDR2 YYEEEE. CDR3 length equals 12 residues. J gave up 6 bases and V 4 bases, and 3 bases lay outside the gene matches. The CDR3: CASSKTGAEQYF. In DNA, the CDR3 is TGTGCCAGCAGCAAGACAGGGGCCGAGCAGTACTTC.

In this sample, this clonotype turned up many times. The V call is TRBV7-8, the J call TRBJ2-1, with unresolved D. The CDR3 loop spans 12 amino acids. Trimming pared 5 bases from V and 8 bases from J, leaving 10 bases between. Germline V gene data show CDR1 as SGHVS and CDR2 as FQNEAQ. CDR3 DNA: TGTGCCAGCAGCCCAGCAGTGTATGAGCAGTTCTTC. Amino acid sequence: CASSPAVYEQFF.

This clonotype was counted only a few times. This rearrangement joins TRBV9 to TRBJ1-4; 8 bases agree with TRBD1. Germline CDR1 is SGDLS and CDR2 is YYNGEE. Losses at the gene ends were 3 bases for V and 8 bases for J; bases not matched to a gene: 9. CDR3 length: 15 residues. CDR3 amino acids: CASSGMDRAGEKLFF. The DNA for the CDR3 is TGTGCCAGCAGCGGAATGGACAGGGCTGGGGAAAAACTGTTTTTT. The full variable domain, with the rest looked up from reference TRBV9 and TRBJ1-4, is DSGVTQTPKHLITATGQRVTLRCSPRSGDLSVYWYQQSLDQGLQFLIQYYNGEERAKGNILERFSAQQFPDLHSELNLSSLELGDSALYFCASSGMDRAGEKLFFGSGTQLSVL.

This clonotype was seen more than once but under ten times. The J gene is TRBJ2-2, the V gene TRBV30; TRBD2 might be the D (6 bases). Germline V CDR1 and CDR2: GTSNPN, SVGIG (reference sequence). V was clipped by 5 bases and J by 7 bases, with 11 bases between them. CDR3 length equals 12 residues. The CDR3 here is CAWGGGYGELFF. CDR3 nucleotides: TGTGCCTGGGGAGGAGGGTACGGGGAGCTGTTTTTT. The entire variable domain, with the rest obtained from reference TRBV30 and TRBJ2-2, is as follows: SQTIHQWPATLVQPVGSPLSLECTVEGTSNPNLYWYRQAAGRGLQLLFYSVGIGQISSEVPQNLSASRPQDRQFILSSKKLLLSDSGFYLCAWGGGYGELFFGEGSRLTVL.

In its sample, this clonotype was seen a few times. The chain carries TRBV7-9 and TRBJ1-1, with D unclear. The V end was cut by 5 bases, the J end by 4 bases, with 20 bases between. The CDR3 contains 16 residues. CDR1 is SEHNR and CDR2 is FQNEAQ in the germline V gene (reference sequence). DNA for the CDR3: TGTGCCAGCAGCCCCTGGCGAGCGGAGGGTGGCACTGAAGCTTTCTTT. Its translation is CASSPWRAEGGTEAFF.

This clonotype was observed at least ten times. The chain carries TRBV7-8 and TRBJ2-3, with 14 bases lining up with TRBD2. The CDR3 has 16 residues. V lost 2 bases and J lost 6; bases outside the gene matches: 4. Germline V gene sequence: CDR1 SGHVS, CDR2 FQNEAQ. In DNA form, the CDR3 reads TGTGCCAGCAGCTTACCGACTAGCGGGGGGGAGGATACGCAGTATTTT. It codes for CASSLPTSGGEDTQYF.

This clonotype was detected many times. The genes are TRBV7-9 and TRBJ2-5; D possibly corresponds to TRBD2 (7 bases). Trimming removed 5 bases at V and 4 bases at J, with 20 bases between. The CDR3 consists of 16 residues. CDR1 is SEHNR, CDR2 FQNEAQ, per germline (reference sequence). CDR3 loop: CASSPQTGGGAETQYF. In DNA form, the CDR3 reads TGTGCCAGCAGCCCCCAGACTGGGGGGGGCGCAGAGACCCAGTACTTC.

This clonotype was seen repeatedly, ten times or more. This chain links TRBV7-9 with TRBJ1-5, with D tentatively TRBD1 (6 bases). CDR1 and CDR2 (germline): SEHNR, FQNEAQ (reference sequence). V lost 5 bases to trimming and J lost 0 bases, with 11 bases between them. The CDR3 length is 15 residues. The CDR3 coding sequence is TGTGCCAGCAGCCCGGGGGCAGTTAGCAATCAGCCCCAGCATTTT. Translation gives CASSPGAVSNQPQHF.